Here is one TCR beta chain with its context. Its antigen remains unknown. Germline-derived CDR1 and CDR2 are MNHNS and SASEGT. CDR3 size: 12 residues. V lost 8 bases to trimming and J lost 8 bases, with 15 bases between them. Collection of 8.5 to 10 milliliters of peripheral blood was performed for each donor. They isolated at least 7 million PBMCs from each sample. For the second PCR, which ran for about 6 to 11 cycles, a sample-barcoded 5' primer and a J-beta primer mix were used. TCRdb re-analysed the 5' RACE reads in MiXCR, keeping a single row per CDR3 protein. Among over 1,200,000 distinct CDR3 sequences, approximately 60% were seen once, and the ten largest hold about 6.7%. The record originates from a study of blood T cells in healthy people across ages. Study-level results: Donor CMV status was unknown, possibly confounding expanded clonotype changes.

The sample comprised blood. The rearrangement links TRBV6-1 to TRBJ1-2, with TRBD1 as a possible D gene (5 bases). The clonotype originates from a man aged 18 to 29 in good health. The CDR3 here is CASGPAAGGYTF. In DNA, the CDR3 is TGTGCCAGCGGGCCGGCAGCAGGGGGCTACACCTTC.